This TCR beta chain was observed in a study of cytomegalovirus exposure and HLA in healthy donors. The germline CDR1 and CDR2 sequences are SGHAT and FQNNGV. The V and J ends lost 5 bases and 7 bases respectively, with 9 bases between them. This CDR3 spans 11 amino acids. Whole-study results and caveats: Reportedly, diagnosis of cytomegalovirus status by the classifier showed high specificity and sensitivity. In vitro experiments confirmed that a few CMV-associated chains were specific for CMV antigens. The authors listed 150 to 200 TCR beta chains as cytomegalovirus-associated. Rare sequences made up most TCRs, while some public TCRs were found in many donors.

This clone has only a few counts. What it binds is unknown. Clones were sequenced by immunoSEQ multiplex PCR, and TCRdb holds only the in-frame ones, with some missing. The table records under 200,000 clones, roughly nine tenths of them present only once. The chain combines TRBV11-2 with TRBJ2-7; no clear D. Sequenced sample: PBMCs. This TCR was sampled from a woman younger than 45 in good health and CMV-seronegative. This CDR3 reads CASSLFREQYF. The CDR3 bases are TGTGCCAGCAGCCTTTTTAGGGAGCAGTACTTC.